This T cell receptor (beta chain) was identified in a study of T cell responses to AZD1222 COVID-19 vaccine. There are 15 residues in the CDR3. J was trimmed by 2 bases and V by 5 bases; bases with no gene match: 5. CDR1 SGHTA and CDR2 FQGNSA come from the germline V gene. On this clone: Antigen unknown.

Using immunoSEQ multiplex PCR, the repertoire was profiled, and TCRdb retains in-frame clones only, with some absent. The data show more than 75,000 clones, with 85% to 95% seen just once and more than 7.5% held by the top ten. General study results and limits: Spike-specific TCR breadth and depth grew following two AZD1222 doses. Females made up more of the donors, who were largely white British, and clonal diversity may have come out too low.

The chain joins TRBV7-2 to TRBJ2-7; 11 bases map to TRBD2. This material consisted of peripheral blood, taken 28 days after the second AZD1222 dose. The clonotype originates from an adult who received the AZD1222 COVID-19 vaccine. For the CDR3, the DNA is TGTGCCAGCAGCCCAGGGACTAGCGGCACCTACGAGCAGTACTTC. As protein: CASSPGTSGTYEQYF.